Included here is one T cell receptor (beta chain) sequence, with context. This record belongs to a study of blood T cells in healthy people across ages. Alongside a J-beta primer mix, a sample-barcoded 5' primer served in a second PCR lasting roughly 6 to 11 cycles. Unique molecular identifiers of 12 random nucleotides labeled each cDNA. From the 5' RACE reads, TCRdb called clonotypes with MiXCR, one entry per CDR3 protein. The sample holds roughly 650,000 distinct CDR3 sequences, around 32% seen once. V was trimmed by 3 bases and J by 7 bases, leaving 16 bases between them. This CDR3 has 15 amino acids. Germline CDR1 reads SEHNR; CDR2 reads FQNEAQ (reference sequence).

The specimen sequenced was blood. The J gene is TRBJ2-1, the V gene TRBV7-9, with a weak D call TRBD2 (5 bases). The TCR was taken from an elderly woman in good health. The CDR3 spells CASSFANPGMNEQFF. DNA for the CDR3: TGTGCCAGCAGCTTTGCGAACCCCGGGATGAATGAGCAGTTCTTC.